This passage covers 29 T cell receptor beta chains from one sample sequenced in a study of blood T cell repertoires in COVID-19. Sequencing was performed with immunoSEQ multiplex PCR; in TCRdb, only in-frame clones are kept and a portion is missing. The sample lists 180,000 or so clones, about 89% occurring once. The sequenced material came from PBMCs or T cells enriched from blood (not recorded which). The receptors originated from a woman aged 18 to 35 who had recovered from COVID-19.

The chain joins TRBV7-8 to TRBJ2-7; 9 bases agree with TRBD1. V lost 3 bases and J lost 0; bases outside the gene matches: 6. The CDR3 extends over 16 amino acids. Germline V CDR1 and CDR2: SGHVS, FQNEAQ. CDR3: CASSFLGTGYSYEQYF. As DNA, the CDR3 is TGTGCCAGCAGCTTCCTCGGGACAGGGTACTCCTACGAGCAGTACTTC.

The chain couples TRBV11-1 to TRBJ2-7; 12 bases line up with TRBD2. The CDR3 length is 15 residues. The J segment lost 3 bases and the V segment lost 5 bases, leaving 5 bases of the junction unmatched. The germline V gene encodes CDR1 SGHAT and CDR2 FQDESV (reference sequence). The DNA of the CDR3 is TGTGCCAGCAGCCAGCTAGCGGGAGGGATCTACGAGCAGTACTTC. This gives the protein CASSQLAGGIYEQYF.

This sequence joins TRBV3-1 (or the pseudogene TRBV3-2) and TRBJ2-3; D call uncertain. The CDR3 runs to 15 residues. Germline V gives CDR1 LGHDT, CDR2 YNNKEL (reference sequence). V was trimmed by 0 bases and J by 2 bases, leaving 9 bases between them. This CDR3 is CASSQDALNTDTQYF. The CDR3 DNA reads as TGTGCCAGCAGCCAAGACGCGCTCAACACAGATACGCAGTATTTT.

CDR3 region: CASSLALASTGELFF. CDR3 coding DNA: TGCGCCAGCAGCTTGGCCCTAGCGAGCACCGGGGAGCTGTTTTTT. The chain uses TRBV5-1 and TRBJ2-2; possible D gene TRBD2, 6 bases. Trimming cost V 0 bases and J 4 bases, with 10 bases left between them. Germline CDR1 and CDR2: SGHRS and YFSETQ. The CDR3 has 15 residues. Based on the CDR3 plus reference TRBV5-1 and TRBJ2-2, the full variable domain is KAGVTQTPRYLIKTRGQQVTLSCSPISGHRSVSWYQQTPGQGLQFLFEYFSETQRNKGNFPGRFSGRQFSNSRSEMNVSTLELGDSALYLCASSLALASTGELFFGEGSRLTVL.

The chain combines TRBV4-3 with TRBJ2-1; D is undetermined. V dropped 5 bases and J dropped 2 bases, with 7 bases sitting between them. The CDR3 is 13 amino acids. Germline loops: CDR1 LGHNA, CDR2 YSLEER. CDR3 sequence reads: CASSSSTYNEQFF. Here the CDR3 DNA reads TGCGCCAGCAGCTCAAGCACCTACAATGAGCAGTTCTTC.

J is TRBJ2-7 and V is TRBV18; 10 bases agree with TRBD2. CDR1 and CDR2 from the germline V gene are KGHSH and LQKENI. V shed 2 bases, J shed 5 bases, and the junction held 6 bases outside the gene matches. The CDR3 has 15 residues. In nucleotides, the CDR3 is TGTGCCAGCTCACCAAAGCTAGCGGGAGAAAACGAGCAGTACTTC. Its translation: CASSPKLAGENEQYF. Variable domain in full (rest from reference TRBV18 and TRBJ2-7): NAGVMQNPRHLVRRRGQEARLRCSPMKGHSHVYWYRQLPEEGLKFMVYLQKENIIDESGMPKERFSAEFPKEGPSILRIQQVVRGDSAAYFCASSPKLAGENEQYFGPGTRLTVT.

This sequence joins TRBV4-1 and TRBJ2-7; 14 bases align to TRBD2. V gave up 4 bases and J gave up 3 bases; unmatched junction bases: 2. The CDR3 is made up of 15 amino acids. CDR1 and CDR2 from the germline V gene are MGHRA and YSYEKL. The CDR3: CASSRGTSGSYEQYF. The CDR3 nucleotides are TGCGCCAGCAGCCGGGGGACTAGCGGGAGCTACGAGCAGTACTTC.

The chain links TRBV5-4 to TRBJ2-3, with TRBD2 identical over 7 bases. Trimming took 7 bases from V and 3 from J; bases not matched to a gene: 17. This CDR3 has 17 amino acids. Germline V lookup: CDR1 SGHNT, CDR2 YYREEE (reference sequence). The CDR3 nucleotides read TGTGCCAGCTTTGAATGGGGAGCGGGGTTACGAACAGATACGCAGTATTTT. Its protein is CASFEWGAGLRTDTQYF.

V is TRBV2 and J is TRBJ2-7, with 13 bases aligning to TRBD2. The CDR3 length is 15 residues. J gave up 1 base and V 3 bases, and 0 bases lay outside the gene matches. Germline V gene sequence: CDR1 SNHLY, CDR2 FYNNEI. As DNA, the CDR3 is TGTGCCAGCAGTGAGACTAGCGGGAGGTCCTACGAGCAGTACTTC. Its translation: CASSETSGRSYEQYF.

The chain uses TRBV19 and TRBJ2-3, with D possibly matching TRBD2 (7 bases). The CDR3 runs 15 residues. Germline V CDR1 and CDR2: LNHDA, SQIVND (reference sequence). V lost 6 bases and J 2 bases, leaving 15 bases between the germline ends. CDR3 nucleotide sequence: TGTGCCAGTAGCCTCATGGGGGGGCTCACAGATACGCAGTATTTT. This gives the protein CASSLMGGLTDTQYF.

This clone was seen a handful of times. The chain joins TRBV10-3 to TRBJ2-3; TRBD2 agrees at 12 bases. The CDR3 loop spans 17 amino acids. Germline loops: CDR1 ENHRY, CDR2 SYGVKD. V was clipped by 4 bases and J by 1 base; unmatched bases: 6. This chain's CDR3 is CAISGLAGVERTDTQYF. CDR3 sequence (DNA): TGTGCCATCAGTGGACTAGCGGGAGTTGAGCGCACAGATACGCAGTATTTT.

In DNA form, the CDR3 reads TGTGCCAGCAGCCATCCGGGGGGGGGTGACAATGAGCAGTTCTTC. This sequence encodes CASSHPGGGDNEQFF. The chain carries TRBV5-4 and TRBJ2-1; 8 bases match TRBD2. The length of the CDR3 is 15 residues. CDR1 and CDR2 (germline): SGHNT, YYREEE (reference sequence). The J segment lost 5 bases and the V segment lost 4 bases, leaving 8 bases of the junction unmatched.

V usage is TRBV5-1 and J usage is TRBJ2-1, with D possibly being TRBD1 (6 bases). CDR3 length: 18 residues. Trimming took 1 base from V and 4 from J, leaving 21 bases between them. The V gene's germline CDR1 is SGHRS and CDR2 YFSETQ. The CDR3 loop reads CASSLYPGDGRGYNEQFF. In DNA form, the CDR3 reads TGCGCCAGCAGCTTGTATCCAGGGGATGGGAGAGGTTACAATGAGCAGTTCTTC. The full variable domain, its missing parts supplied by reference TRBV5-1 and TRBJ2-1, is KAGVTQTPRYLIKTRGQQVTLSCSPISGHRSVSWYQQTPGQGLQFLFEYFSETQRNKGNFPGRFSGRQFSNSRSEMNVSTLELGDSALYLCASSLYPGDGRGYNEQFFGPGTRLTVL.

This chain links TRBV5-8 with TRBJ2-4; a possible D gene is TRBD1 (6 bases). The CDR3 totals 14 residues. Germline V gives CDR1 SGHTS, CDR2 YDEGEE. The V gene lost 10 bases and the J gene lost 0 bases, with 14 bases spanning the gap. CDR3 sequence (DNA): TGTGCCGACTTTCAGGGGTTAGCCAAAAACATTCAGTACTTC. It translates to CADFQGLAKNIQYF.

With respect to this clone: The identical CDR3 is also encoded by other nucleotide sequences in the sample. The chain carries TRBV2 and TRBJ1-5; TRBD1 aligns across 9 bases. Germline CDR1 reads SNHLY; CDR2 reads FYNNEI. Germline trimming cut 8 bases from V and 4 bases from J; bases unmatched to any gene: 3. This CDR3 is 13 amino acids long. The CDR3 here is CASGDRDNQPQHF. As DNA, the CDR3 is TGTGCCAGCGGGGACAGGGATAATCAGCCCCAGCATTTT.

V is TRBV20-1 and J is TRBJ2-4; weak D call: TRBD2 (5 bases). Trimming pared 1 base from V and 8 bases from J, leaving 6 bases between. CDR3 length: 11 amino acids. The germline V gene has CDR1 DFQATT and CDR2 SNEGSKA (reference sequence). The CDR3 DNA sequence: TGCAGTGCTAGAGGGACTGACATTCAGTACTTC. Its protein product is CSARGTDIQYF.

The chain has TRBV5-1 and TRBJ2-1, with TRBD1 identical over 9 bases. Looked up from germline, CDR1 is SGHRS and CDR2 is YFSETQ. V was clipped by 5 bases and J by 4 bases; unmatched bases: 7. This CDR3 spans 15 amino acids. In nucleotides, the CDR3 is TGCGCCAGCAGGGGTGACAGGGGGTTTTACAATGAGCAGTTCTTC. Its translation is CASRGDRGFYNEQFF.

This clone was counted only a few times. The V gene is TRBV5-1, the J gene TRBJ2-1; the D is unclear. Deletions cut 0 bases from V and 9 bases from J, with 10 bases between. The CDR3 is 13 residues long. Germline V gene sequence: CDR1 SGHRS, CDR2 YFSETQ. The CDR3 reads CASSLDGSSEQFF. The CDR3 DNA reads TGCGCCAGCAGCTTGGATGGGTCTAGTGAGCAGTTCTTC.

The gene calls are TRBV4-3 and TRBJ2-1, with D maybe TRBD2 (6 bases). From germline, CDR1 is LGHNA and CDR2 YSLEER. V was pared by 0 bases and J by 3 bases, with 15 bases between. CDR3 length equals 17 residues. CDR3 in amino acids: CASSQERRLGFYNEQFF. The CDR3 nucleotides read TGCGCCAGCAGCCAAGAACGCCGACTAGGGTTCTACAATGAGCAGTTCTTC.

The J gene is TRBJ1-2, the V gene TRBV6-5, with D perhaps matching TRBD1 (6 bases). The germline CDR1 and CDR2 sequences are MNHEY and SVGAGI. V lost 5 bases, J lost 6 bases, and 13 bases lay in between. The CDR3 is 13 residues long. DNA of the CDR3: TGTGCCAGCAGTACAGGGTCCCTACATGGCTACACCTTC. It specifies CASSTGSLHGYTF.

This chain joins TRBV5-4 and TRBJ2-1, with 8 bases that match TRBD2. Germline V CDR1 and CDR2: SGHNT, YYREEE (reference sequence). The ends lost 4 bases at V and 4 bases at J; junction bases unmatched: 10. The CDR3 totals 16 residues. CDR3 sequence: CASSPGGVGTYNEQFF. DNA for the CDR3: TGTGCCAGCAGCCCCGGGGGGGTAGGCACTTACAATGAGCAGTTCTTC.

This CDR3 is CASSLRKAGASLNEQFF. The DNA for the CDR3 is TGCGCCAGCAGCTTACGGAAAGCGGGGGCCTCACTCAATGAGCAGTTCTTC. The chain combines TRBV4-1 with TRBJ2-1, with 8 bases lining up with TRBD2. This CDR3 comprises 17 residues. Germline trimming cut 5 bases from V and 6 bases from J; bases unmatched to any gene: 15. Per germline, CDR1 MGHRA and CDR2 YSYEKL.

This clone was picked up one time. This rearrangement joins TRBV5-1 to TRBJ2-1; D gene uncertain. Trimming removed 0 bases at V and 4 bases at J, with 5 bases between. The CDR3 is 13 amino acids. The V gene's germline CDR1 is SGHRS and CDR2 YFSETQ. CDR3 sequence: CASSLGPYNEQFF. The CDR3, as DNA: TGCGCCAGCAGCTTGGGGCCTTACAATGAGCAGTTCTTC.

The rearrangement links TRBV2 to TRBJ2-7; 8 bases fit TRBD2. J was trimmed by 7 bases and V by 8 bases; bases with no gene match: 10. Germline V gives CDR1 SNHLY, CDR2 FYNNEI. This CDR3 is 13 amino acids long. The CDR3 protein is CASCAGGTTEQYF. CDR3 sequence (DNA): TGTGCCAGCTGTGCGGGAGGTACTACGGAGCAGTACTTC.

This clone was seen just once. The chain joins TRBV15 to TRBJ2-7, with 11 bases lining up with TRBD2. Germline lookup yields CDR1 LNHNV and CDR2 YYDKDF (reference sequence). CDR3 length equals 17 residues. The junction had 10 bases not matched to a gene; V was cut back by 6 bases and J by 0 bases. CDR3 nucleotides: TGTGCCACCAGGGCGACTAGCGGGATCACCAACTCCTACGAGCAGTACTTC. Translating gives CATRATSGITNSYEQYF.

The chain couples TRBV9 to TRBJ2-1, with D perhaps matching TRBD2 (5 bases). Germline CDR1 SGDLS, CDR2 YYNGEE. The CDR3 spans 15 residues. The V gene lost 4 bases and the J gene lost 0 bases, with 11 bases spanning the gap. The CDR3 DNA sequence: TGTGCCAGCAGCCCCAATGCGGGCTCCTACAATGAGCAGTTCTTC. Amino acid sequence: CASSPNAGSYNEQFF.

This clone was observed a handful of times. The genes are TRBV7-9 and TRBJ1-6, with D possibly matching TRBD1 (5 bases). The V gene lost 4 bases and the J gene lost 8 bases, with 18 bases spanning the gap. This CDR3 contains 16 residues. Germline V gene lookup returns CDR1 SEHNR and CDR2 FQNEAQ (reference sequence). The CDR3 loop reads CASSSHLMAGDSPLHF. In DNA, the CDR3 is TGTGCCAGCAGCTCGCATCTGATGGCGGGGGATTCACCCCTCCACTTT.

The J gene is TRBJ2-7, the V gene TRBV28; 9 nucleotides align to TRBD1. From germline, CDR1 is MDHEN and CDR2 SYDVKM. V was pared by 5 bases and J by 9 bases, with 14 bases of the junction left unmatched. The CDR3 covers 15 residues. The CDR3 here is CASSPTGTGLNGQYF. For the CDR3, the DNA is TGTGCCAGCAGTCCCACCGGGACAGGGTTAAACGGGCAGTACTTC. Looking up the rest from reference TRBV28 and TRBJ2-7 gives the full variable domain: DVKVTQSSRYLVKRTGEKVFLECVQDMDHENMFWYRQDPGLGLRLIYFSYDVKMKEKGDIPEGYSVSREKKERFSLILESASTNQTSMYLCASSPTGTGLNGQYFGPGTRLTVT.

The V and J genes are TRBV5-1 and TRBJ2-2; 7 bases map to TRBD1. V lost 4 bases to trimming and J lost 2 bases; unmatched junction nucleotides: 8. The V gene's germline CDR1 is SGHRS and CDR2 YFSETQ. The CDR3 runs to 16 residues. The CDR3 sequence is CASSRRGTVNTGELFF. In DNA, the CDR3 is TGCGCCAGCAGCAGAAGAGGGACAGTTAACACCGGGGAGCTGTTTTTT.